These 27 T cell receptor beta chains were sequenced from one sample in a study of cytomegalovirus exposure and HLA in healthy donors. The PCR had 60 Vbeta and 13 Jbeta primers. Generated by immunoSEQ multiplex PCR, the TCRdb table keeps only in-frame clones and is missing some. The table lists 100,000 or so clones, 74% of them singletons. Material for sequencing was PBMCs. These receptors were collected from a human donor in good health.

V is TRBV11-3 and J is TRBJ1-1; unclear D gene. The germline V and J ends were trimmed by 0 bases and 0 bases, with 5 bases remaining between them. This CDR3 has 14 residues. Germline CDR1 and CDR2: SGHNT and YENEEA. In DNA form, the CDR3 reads TGTGCCAGCAGCTTAGATCCTGTGAACACTGAAGCTTTCTTT. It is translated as CASSLDPVNTEAFF. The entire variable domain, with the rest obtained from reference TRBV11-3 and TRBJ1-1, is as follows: EAGVVQSPRYKIIEKKQPVAFWCNPISGHNTLYWYLQNLGQGPELLIRYENEEAVDDSQLPKDRFSAERLKGVDSTLKIQPAELGDSAVYLCASSLDPVNTEAFFGQGTRLTVV.

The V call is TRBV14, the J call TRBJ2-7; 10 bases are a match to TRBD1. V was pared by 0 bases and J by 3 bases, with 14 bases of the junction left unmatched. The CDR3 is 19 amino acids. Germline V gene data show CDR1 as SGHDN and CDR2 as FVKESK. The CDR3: CASSQDLGPRDRGSYEQYF. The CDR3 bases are TGTGCCAGCAGCCAAGATCTAGGGCCCCGGGACAGGGGTAGCTACGAGCAGTACTTC.

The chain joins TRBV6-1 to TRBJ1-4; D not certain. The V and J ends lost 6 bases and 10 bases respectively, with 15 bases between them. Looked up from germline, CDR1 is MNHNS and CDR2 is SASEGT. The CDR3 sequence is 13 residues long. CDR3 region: CASSDSPGRKLFF. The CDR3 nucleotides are TGTGCCAGCAGCGATAGCCCTGGGAGAAAACTGTTTTTT.

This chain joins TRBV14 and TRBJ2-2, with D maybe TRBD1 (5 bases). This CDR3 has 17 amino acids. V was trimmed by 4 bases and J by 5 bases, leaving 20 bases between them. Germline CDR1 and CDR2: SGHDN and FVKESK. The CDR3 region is CASSLYRQGRATGELFF. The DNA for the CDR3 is TGTGCCAGCAGCCTCTACCGCCAGGGCAGGGCGACCGGGGAGCTGTTTTTT. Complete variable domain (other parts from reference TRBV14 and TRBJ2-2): EAGVTQFPSHSVIEKGQTVTLRCDPISGHDNLYWYRRVMGKEIKFLLHFVKESKQDESGMPNNRFLAERTGGTYSTLKVQPAELEDSGVYFCASSLYRQGRATGELFFGEGSRLTVL.

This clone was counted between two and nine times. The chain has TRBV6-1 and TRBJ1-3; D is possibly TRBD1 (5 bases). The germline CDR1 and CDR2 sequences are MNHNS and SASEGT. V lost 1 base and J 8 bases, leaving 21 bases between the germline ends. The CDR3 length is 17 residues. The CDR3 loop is CASSEVGLGNGGHTIYF. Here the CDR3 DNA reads TGTGCCAGCAGTGAAGTGGGGCTGGGGAACGGGGGTCACACCATATATTTT.

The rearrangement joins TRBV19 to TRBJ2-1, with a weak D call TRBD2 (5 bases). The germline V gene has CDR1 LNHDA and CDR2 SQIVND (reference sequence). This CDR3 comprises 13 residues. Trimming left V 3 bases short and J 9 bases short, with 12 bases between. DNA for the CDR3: TGTGCCAGTAGTATTCGTGGGAGAGGTGAGCAGTTCTTC. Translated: CASSIRGRGEQFF. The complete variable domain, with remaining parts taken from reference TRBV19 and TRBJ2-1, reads DGGITQSPKYLFRKEGQNVTLSCEQNLNHDAMYWYRQDPGQGLRLIYYSQIVNDFQKGDIAEGYSVSREKKESFPLTVTSAQKNPTAFYLCASSIRGRGEQFFGPGTRLTVL.

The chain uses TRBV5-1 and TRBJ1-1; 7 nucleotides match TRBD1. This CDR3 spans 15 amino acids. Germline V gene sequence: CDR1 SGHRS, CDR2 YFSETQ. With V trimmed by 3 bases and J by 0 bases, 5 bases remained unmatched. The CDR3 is CASSSRTGLNTEAFF. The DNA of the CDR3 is TGCGCCAGCAGCTCTAGGACAGGTCTGAACACTGAAGCTTTCTTT.

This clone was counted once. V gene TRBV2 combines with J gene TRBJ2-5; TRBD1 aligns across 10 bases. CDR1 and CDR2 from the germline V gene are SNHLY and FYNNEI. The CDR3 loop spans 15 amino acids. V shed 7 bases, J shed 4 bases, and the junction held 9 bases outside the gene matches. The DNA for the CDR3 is TGTGCCAGCATCCTCGACAGGGGGCGGGGAGAGACCCAGTACTTC. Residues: CASILDRGRGETQYF.

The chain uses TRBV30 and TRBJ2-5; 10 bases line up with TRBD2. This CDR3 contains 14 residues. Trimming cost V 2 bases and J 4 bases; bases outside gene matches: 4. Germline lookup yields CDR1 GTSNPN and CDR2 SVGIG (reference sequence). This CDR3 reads CAWSWQRGGETQYF. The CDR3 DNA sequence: TGTGCCTGGAGTTGGCAGCGGGGGGGAGAGACCCAGTACTTC.

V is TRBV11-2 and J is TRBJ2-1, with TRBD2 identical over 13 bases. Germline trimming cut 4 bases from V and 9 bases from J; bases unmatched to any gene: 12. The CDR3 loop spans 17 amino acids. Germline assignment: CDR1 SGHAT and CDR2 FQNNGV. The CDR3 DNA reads TGTGCCAGCAGCTCCCGGCCGGGACTAGCGGGAACGTCTGAGCAGTTCTTC. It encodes CASSSRPGLAGTSEQFF.

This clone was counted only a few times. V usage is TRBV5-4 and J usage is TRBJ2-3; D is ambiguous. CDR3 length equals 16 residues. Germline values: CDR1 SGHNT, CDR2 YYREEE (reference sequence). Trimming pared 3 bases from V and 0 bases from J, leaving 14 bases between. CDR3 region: CASSSSVARSTDTQYF. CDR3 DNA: TGTGCCAGCAGCTCGTCTGTGGCACGTAGCACAGATACGCAGTATTTT.

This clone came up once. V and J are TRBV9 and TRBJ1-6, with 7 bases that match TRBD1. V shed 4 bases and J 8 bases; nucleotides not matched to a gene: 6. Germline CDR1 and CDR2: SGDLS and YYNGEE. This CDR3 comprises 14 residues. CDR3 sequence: CASSLTGLDSPLHF. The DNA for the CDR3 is TGTGCCAGCAGCCTGACAGGGTTGGATTCACCCCTCCACTTT.

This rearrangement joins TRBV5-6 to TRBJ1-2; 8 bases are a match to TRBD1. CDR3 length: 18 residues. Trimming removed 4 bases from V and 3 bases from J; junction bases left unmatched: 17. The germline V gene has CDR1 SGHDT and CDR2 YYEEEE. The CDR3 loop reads CASSLQVVRTGLDYGYTF. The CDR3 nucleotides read TGTGCCAGCAGCCTCCAGGTTGTCCGGACAGGGCTCGACTATGGCTACACCTTC. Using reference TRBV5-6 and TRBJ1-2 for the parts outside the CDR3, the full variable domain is DAGVTQSPTHLIKTRGQQVTLRCSPKSGHDTVSWYQQALGQGPQFIFQYYEEEERQRGNFPDRFSGHQFPNYSSELNVNALLLGDSALYLCASSLQVVRTGLDYGYTFGSGTRLTVV.

The CDR3 loop reads CASMGQATTGELFF. CDR3 bases: TGTGCCAGCATGGGACAGGCGACCACCGGGGAGCTGTTTTTT. The chain carries TRBV2 and TRBJ2-2; 8 positions match TRBD1. V lost 7 bases, J lost 4 bases, and 5 bases stayed unmatched. Germline assignment: CDR1 SNHLY and CDR2 FYNNEI. The CDR3 covers 14 residues.

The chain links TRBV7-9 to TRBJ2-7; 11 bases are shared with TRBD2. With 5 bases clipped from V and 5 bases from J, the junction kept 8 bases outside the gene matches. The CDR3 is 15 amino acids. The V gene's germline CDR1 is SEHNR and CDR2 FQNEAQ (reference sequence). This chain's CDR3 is CASSPRASGRNEQYF. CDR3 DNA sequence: TGTGCCAGCAGCCCCCGGGCTAGCGGGAGGAACGAGCAGTACTTC.

The CDR3 DNA sequence: TGTGCCAGCAGCCCCCCCTTTCAGGGCTACACCTTC. Amino acid sequence: CASSPPFQGYTF. The rearrangement joins TRBV9 to TRBJ1-2, with D unclear. This CDR3 is built from 12 residues. Trimming left V 4 bases short and J 8 bases short, with 12 bases between. CDR1 and CDR2 (germline): SGDLS, YYNGEE.

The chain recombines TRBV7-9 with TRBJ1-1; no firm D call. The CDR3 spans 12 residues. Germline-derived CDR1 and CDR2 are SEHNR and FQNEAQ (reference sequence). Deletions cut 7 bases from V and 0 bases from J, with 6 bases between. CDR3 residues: CASNRMNTEAFF. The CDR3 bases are TGTGCCAGCAACAGAATGAACACTGAAGCTTTCTTT.

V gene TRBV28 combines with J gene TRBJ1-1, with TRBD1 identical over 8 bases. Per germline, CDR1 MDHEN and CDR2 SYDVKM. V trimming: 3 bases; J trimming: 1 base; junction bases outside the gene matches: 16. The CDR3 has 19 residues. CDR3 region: CASSFILRQGALENTEAFF. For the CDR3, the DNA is TGTGCCAGCAGTTTCATCCTCCGCCAGGGGGCGCTTGAGAACACTGAAGCTTTCTTT.

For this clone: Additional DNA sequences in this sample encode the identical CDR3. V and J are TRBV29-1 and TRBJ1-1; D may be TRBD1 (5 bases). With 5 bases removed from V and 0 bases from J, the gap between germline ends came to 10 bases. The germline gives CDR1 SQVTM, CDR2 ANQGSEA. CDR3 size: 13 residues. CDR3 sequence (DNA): TGCAGCGTTCGAACAGGCTTGAACACTGAAGCTTTCTTT. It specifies CSVRTGLNTEAFF.

The CDR3 coding sequence is TGTGCCAGCAGCTCAACGCGCGGAAACACCATATATTTT. Translating it yields CASSSTRGNTIYF. The chain links TRBV7-8 to TRBJ1-3; D not certain. The CDR3 is 13 amino acids. Trimming removed 4 bases from V and 4 bases from J, with 8 bases in between. Germline CDR1 reads SGHVS; CDR2 reads FQNEAQ. Full variable domain (outside the CDR3, taken from reference TRBV7-8 and TRBJ1-3): GAGVSQSPRYKVAKRGQDVALRCDPISGHVSLFWYQQALGQGPEFLTYFQNEAQLDKSGLPSDRFFAERPEGSVSTLKIQRTQQEDSAVYLCASSSTRGNTIYFGEGSWLTVV.

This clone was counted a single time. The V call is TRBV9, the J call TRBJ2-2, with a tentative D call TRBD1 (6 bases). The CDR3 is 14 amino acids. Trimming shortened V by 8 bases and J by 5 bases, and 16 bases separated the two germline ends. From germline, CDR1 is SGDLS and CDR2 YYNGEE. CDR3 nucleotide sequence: TGTGCCAGTCGACCGGGACATTCAACCGGGGAGCTGTTTTTT. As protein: CASRPGHSTGELFF.

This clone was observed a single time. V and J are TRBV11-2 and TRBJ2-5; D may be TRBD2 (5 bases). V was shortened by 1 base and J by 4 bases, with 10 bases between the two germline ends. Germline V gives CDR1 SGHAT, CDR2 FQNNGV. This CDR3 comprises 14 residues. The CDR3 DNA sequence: TGTGCCAGCAGCTTAGTAGGCCGGGGAGAGACCCAGTACTTC. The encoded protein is CASSLVGRGETQYF.

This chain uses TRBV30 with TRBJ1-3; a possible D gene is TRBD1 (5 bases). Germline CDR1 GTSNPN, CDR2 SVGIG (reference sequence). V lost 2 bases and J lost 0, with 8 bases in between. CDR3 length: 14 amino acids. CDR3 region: CAWSLGPSGNTIYF. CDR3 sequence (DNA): TGTGCCTGGAGTCTGGGGCCCTCTGGAAACACCATATATTTT.

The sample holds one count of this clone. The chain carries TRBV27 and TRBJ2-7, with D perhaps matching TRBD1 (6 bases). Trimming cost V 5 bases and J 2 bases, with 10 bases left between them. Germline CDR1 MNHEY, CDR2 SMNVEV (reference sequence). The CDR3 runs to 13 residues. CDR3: CASSGGPAYEQYF. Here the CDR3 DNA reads TGTGCCAGCAGTGGGGGCCCAGCCTACGAGCAGTACTTC.

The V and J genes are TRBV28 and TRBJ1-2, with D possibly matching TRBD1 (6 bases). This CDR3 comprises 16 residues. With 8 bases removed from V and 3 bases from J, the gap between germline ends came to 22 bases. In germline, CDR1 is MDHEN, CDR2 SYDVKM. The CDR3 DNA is TGTGCCAGCTCCCCCAAAGGGACACGAAACTACTATGGCTACACCTTC. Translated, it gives CASSPKGTRNYYGYTF.

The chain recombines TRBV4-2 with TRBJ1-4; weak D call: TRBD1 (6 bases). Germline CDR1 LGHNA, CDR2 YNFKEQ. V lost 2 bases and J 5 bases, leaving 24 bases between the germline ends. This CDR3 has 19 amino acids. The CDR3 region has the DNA TGTGCCAGCAGCCAAATGGGTACAGGGCCCCTGGTAGTGAATGAAAAACTGTTTTTT. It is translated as CASSQMGTGPLVVNEKLFF.

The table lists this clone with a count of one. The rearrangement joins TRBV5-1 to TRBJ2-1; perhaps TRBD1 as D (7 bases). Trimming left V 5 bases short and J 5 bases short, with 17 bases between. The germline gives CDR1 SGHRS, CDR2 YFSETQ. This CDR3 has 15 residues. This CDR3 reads CASSLAGGPNNEQFF. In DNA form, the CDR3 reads TGCGCCAGCAGTCTCGCAGGGGGGCCTAACAATGAGCAGTTCTTC.